The entry that follows covers one T cell receptor (beta chain) sequence. Its specificity is unknown. Original analysis: The study built a papillary thyroid cancer distant-metastasis classifier from CDR3 differences across clinicopathological groups. TCRdb reassembled clones from the PCR reads with MiXCR. TCRdb's processing, not the study's, gives the V and J calls here. The profile covers about 20,000 clones, with approximately 22% appearing a single time and roughly 8% taken by the ten largest. Germline CDR1 reads DFQATT; CDR2 reads SNEGSKA (reference sequence). V shed 0 bases and J 6 bases; nucleotides not matched to a gene: 9. The CDR3 covers 16 residues. The sample is drawn from a study of metastatic and nonmetastatic thyroid tumors. Study context: Where malignant and benign thyroid patients were concerned, repertoires were compared across blood and tumor or nodule tissue. Broader study findings: Benign nodules were reported to have significantly lower TCR beta diversity than malignant thyroid tumors, in blood and tumor.

Thyroid surgery took place with no prior treatment in any patient. The chain is built from TRBV20-1 and TRBJ1-5; 9 nucleotides line up with TRBD1. The sequence was collected from a female donor with papillary thyroid cancer or a benign thyroid nodule (not recorded which). Some clones in this sample may be carry-over from other donors' samples. Sequencing was performed on adjacent normal tissue. CDR3: CSARDQGTGMFQPQHF. CDR3 sequence (DNA): TGCAGTGCTAGAGATCAGGGGACAGGGATGTTTCAGCCCCAGCATTTT.